The entry below describes one T cell receptor (beta chain). These data are taken from a study of T cell responses to AZD1222 COVID-19 vaccine. Profiling relied on immunoSEQ multiplex PCR, and the TCRdb table lists in-frame clones only, not all of them. The repertoire includes 150,000 to 200,000 clones, 92% of them detected once, and around 0.99% sits in the top ten. Both about-4-week and about-12-week second-dose recipients were combined. CDR1 MRHNA and CDR2 SNTAGT come from the germline V gene. J was trimmed by 3 bases and V by 0 bases; bases with no gene match: 3. The CDR3 extends over 16 amino acids.

V usage is TRBV6-4 and J usage is TRBJ2-1; 9 nucleotides align to TRBD2. Sample: peripheral blood, taken 28 days after the second AZD1222 dose. This TCR was recovered from an adult who received the AZD1222 COVID-19 vaccine. The CDR3 sequence is CASSDSAAGGYNEQFF. The CDR3 nucleotides are TGTGCCAGCAGTGACTCGGCAGCGGGGGGCTACAATGAGCAGTTCTTC.